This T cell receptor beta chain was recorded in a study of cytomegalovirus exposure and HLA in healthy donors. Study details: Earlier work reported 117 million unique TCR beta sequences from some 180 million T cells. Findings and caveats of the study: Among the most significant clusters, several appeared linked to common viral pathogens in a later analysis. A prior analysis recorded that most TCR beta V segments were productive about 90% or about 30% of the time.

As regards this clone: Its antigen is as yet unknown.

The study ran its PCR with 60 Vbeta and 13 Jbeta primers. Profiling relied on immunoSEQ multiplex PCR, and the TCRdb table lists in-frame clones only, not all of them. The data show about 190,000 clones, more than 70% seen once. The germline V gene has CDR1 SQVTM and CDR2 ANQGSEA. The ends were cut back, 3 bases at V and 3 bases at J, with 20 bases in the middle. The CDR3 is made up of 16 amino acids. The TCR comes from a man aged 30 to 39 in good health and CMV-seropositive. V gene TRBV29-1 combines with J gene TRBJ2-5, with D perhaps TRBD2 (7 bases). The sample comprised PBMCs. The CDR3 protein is CSVEGRRAGQEETQYF. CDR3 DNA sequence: TGCAGCGTTGAGGGGCGCCGAGCGGGACAAGAAGAGACCCAGTACTTC.